These 9 T cell receptor beta chains were all obtained from the same sample, sequenced in a study of OX40 agonist ivuxolimab in advanced cancers. TCRdb's copy holds only in-frame clones and misses some; the assay was immunoSEQ multiplex PCR. The table records tens of thousands of clones, 93% of them present only once. Sequencing was performed on CD4+ or CD8+ T cells sorted from blood, taken in a trial of the OX40 agonist ivuxolimab. These receptors were collected from an adult with an advanced solid tumor such as melanoma, head and neck, liver or kidney cancer.

CDR3 DNA: TGCAGCGTTGGTGGGGGGGGTTCCTACGAGCAGTACTTC. Its protein is CSVGGGGSYEQYF. The chain recombines TRBV29-1 with TRBJ2-7; 7 nucleotides match TRBD2. V lost 4 bases, J lost 1 base, and 4 bases stayed unmatched. Germline CDR1 SQVTM, CDR2 ANQGSEA. CDR3 length equals 13 residues.

CDR3 sequence: CASSPRLSLNTGELFF. DNA for the CDR3: TGTGCCAGCAGCCCTCGACTCAGCCTGAACACCGGGGAGCTGTTTTTT. The gene calls are TRBV9 and TRBJ2-2; D unclear. The CDR3 is 16 amino acids. Germline V gives CDR1 SGDLS, CDR2 YYNGEE. Trimming took off 4 bases at V and 1 base at J, with 14 bases between the two ends.

This chain connects TRBV19 to TRBJ2-7, with a weak D call TRBD1 (6 bases). Trimming cost V 4 bases and J 2 bases, with 15 bases left between them. Germline CDR1 and CDR2: LNHDA and SQIVND (reference sequence). CDR3 length: 15 amino acids. The CDR3 sequence: CASSTQDSPTYEQYF. CDR3 nucleotides: TGTGCCAGTAGTACCCAGGACAGTCCCACCTACGAGCAGTACTTC.

The chain is built from TRBV21-1 and TRBJ2-7; the table assigns TRBD2, which was not confirmed against the DNA. TRBV21-1 is marked as a pseudogene. The CDR3 consists of 15 residues. CDR3 in amino acids: CASSNTSVSSYEQYF. CDR3 sequence (DNA): TGTGCCAGCAGCAATACTAGCGTTAGCTCCTACGAGCAGTACTTC.

This chain links TRBV9 with TRBJ1-5; D is undetermined. Germline V gives CDR1 SGDLS, CDR2 YYNGEE. The CDR3 is 14 amino acids. Trimming took 7 bases from V and 3 from J, leaving 14 bases between them. The CDR3 DNA sequence: TGTGCCAGCTCACGTACAGATTACAATCAGCCCCAGCATTTT. Its protein product is CASSRTDYNQPQHF.

CDR3 region: CASSQGGSWAYEQYF. The CDR3, as DNA: TGTGCCAGCAGCCAAGGGGGATCATGGGCCTACGAGCAGTACTTC. J is TRBJ2-7 and V is TRBV7-8; TRBD1 is a possible D gene (6 bases). V lost 5 bases, J lost 2 bases, and 16 bases lay in between. The CDR3 extends over 15 amino acids. Germline assignment: CDR1 SGHVS and CDR2 FQNEAQ.

The rearrangement joins TRBV27 to TRBJ2-7, with 7 positions matching TRBD1. Germline CDR1 MNHEY, CDR2 SMNVEV (reference sequence). The trim removed 3 bases at V and 5 bases at J, leaving 4 bases unmatched. The CDR3 totals 13 residues. CDR3 amino acids: CASSFGTVNEQYF. Here the CDR3 DNA reads TGTGCCAGCAGTTTCGGGACAGTAAACGAGCAGTACTTC.

The chain employs TRBV12-5 and TRBJ2-1; D possibly corresponds to TRBD2 (5 bases). Germline V gene lookup returns CDR1 LGHNT and CDR2 FRNRAP. The length of the CDR3 is 14 residues. The V end lost 3 bases, the J end lost 4 bases, and 10 bases lay between the germline ends. The CDR3 bases are TGTGCTAGTGGTTTCCCTGGCGGGTACAATGAGCAGTTCTTC. This translates into CASGFPGGYNEQFF.

This clone was found once. The CDR3 protein is CASSWGGTGLQETQYF. The CDR3 bases are TGTGCCAGCAGCTGGGGCGGGACAGGGTTACAAGAGACCCAGTACTTC. The rearrangement uses TRBV5-8 and TRBJ2-5; 9 nucleotides match TRBD1. V gave up 3 bases and J gave up 2 bases; unmatched junction bases: 8. This CDR3 region has 16 residues. Germline lookup yields CDR1 SGHTS and CDR2 YDEGEE.